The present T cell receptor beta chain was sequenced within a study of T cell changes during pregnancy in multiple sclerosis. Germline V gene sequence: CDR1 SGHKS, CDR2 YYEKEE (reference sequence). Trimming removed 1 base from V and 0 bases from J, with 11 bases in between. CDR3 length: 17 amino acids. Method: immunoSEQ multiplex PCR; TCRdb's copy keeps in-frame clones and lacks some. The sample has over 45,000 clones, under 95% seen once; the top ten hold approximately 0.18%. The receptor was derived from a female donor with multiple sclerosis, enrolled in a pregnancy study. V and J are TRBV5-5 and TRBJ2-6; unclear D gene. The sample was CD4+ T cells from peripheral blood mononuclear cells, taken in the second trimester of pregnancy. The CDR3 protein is CASSLYSLPSGANVLTF. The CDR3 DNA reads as TGTGCCAGCAGCTTGTACTCCTTACCCTCTGGGGCCAACGTCCTGACTTTC. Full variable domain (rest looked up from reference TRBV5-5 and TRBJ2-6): DAGVTQSPTHLIKTRGQQVTLRCSPISGHKSVSWYQQVLGQGPQFIFQYYEKEERGRGNFPDRFSARQFPNYSSELNVNALLLGDSALYLCASSLYSLPSGANVLTFGAGSRLTVL.